The next 14 T cell receptor beta chains were all read from a single sample in a study of control samples from healthy donors and cancer patients. Libraries were prepared by immunoSEQ multiplex PCR; TCRdb keeps only in-frame clonotypes and omits some of them. The sample includes more than 12,000 clones, roughly 80% of them seen just once. Sequenced input: formalin-fixed, paraffin-embedded tissue. These receptors originate from a female donor with lung cancer.

This clone occurred once. The chain recombines TRBV7-2 with TRBJ1-1; D remains ambiguous. The CDR3 extends over 13 amino acids. Trimming cost V 5 bases and J 7 bases, with 14 bases left between them. The germline V gene encodes CDR1 SGHTA and CDR2 FQGNSA. The CDR3 DNA follows: TGTGCCAGCAGCCCGAGAGAACCCGGTGAAGCTTTCTTT. The encoded protein is CASSPREPGEAFF. Variable domain in full (rest from reference TRBV7-2 and TRBJ1-1): GAGVSQSPSNKVTEKGKDVELRCDPISGHTALYWYRQSLGQGLEFLIYFQGNSAPDKSGLPSDRFSAERTGGSVSTLTIQRTQQEDSAVYLCASSPREPGEAFFGQGTRLTVV.

By sample share, this clone is medium-sized. The chain couples TRBV7-9 to TRBJ2-4, with 7 bases fitting TRBD1. The V segment lost 5 bases and the J segment 3 bases; nucleotides outside the gene matches: 7. CDR1 and CDR2 (germline): SEHNR, FQNEAQ (reference sequence). The CDR3 has 15 residues. CDR3 region: CASSQPQGDKNIQYF. As DNA, the CDR3 is TGTGCCAGCAGCCAACCCCAGGGGGACAAAAACATTCAGTACTTC. Filled out from reference TRBV7-9 and TRBJ2-4, the complete variable domain reads DTGVSQNPRHKITKRGQNVTFRCDPISEHNRLYWYRQTLGQGPEFLTYFQNEAQLEKSRLLSDRFSAERPKGSFSTLEIQRTEQGDSAMYLCASSQPQGDKNIQYFGAGTRLSVL.

The chain employs TRBV18 and TRBJ2-3; TRBD2 agrees at 8 bases. The CDR3 sequence is 16 residues long. The ends lost 3 bases at V and 7 bases at J; junction bases unmatched: 12. The germline CDR1 and CDR2 sequences are KGHSH and LQKENI. CDR3 sequence (DNA): TGTGCCAGCTCACCGTCCCGAGCGGGAGCAGGGAATACGCAGTATTTT. Amino acid sequence: CASSPSRAGAGNTQYF.

The chain recombines TRBV18 with TRBJ2-7; 8 positions agree with TRBD2. Germline trimming cut 3 bases from V and 0 bases from J; bases unmatched to any gene: 1. The germline gives CDR1 KGHSH, CDR2 LQKENI. This CDR3 contains 14 residues. Written as DNA, the CDR3 is TGTGCCAGCTCACCGACTAGCGACTCCTACGAGCAGTACTTC. It is translated as CASSPTSDSYEQYF.

J is TRBJ1-4 and V is TRBV27; 7 bases are a match to TRBD1. CDR1 is MNHEY, CDR2 SMNVEV, per germline (reference sequence). The CDR3 consists of 15 residues. Trimming removed 5 bases from V and 2 bases from J; junction bases left unmatched: 5. CDR3 residues: CASSIGTDTNEKLFF. For the CDR3, the DNA is TGTGCCAGCAGTATAGGGACAGATACTAATGAAAAACTGTTTTTT.

This clone was picked up a small number of times. V and J are TRBV2 and TRBJ2-1; no clear D. From germline, CDR1 is SNHLY and CDR2 FYNNEI. The CDR3 runs 15 residues. Trimming removed 4 bases from V and 2 bases from J, with 12 bases in between. The CDR3: CASSVWGGTYNEQFF. The CDR3 DNA reads TGTGCCAGCAGTGTGTGGGGTGGCACCTACAATGAGCAGTTCTTC.

This chain connects TRBV5-6 to TRBJ2-7, with TRBD2 identical over 8 bases. The CDR3 consists of 14 residues. Germline CDR1 is SGHDT and CDR2 is YYEEEE. Unmatched junction bases numbered 7, after V lost 2 bases and J lost 6 bases. The CDR3 loop reads CASSLGTRWSEQYF. CDR3 sequence (DNA): TGTGCCAGCAGCTTAGGGACTAGATGGTCCGAGCAGTACTTC.

This chain connects TRBV11-2 to TRBJ1-2, with a weak D call TRBD1 (5 bases). The CDR3 loop spans 11 amino acids. From germline, CDR1 is SGHAT and CDR2 FQNNGV. The V end was cut by 8 bases, the J end by 4 bases, with 8 bases between. The CDR3 DNA follows: TGTGCCAGCGCGGGGGGCTATGGCTACACCTTC. Protein sequence: CASAGGYGYTF.

This clone was detected once. V gene TRBV9 combines with J gene TRBJ2-1; TRBD2 might be the D (7 bases). Looked up from germline, CDR1 is SGDLS and CDR2 is YYNGEE. V lost 3 bases to trimming and J lost 2 bases, with 15 bases between them. The CDR3 has 16 amino acids. The CDR3 reads CASSAILGGAYNEQFF. The CDR3 coding sequence is TGTGCCAGCAGCGCCATTTTAGGGGGGGCCTACAATGAGCAGTTCTTC.

This chain uses TRBV14 with TRBJ2-3, with TRBD1 matching over 9 bases. The CDR3 sequence is 13 residues long. The trim removed 3 bases at V and 10 bases at J, leaving 5 bases unmatched. CDR1 and CDR2 from the germline V gene are SGHDN and FVKESK. As DNA, the CDR3 is TGTGCCAGCAGCCAGTTGGGACAGGGTGCGCAGTATTTT. Protein: CASSQLGQGAQYF.

The rearrangement links TRBV25-1 to TRBJ1-3; 8 positions agree with TRBD1. CDR1 is MGHDK, CDR2 SYGVNS, per germline. The V and J ends lost 8 bases and 4 bases, in that order; junction bases with no gene match: 4. The CDR3 is 13 residues long. CDR3 nucleotides: TGTGCCAGCCTTCGGACAGGGGGAAACACCATATATTTT. It yields the protein CASLRTGGNTIYF.

The CDR3 DNA follows: TGTGCCAGCAGCTCCCAGCTAGGACGGCTCATCATGAACACTGAAGCTTTCTTT. As protein: CASSSQLGRLIMNTEAFF. This chain connects TRBV11-2 to TRBJ1-1; D not resolved. Trimming took off 4 bases at V and 0 bases at J, with 21 bases between the two ends. CDR3 length equals 18 residues. CDR1 SGHAT and CDR2 FQNNGV come from the germline V gene.

V and J are TRBV7-2 and TRBJ2-2; 9 bases match TRBD2. In germline, CDR1 is SGHTA, CDR2 FQGNSA. The CDR3 loop spans 15 amino acids. V shed 5 bases and J 7 bases; nucleotides not matched to a gene: 8. Here the CDR3 DNA reads TGTGCCAGCAGCGCGCGGGAGGGGGTTGGCGGGGAGCTGTTTTTT. Its protein is CASSAREGVGGELFF.

This clone has just one count. The chain joins TRBV3-1 (or the pseudogene TRBV3-2) to TRBJ1-2, with D unresolved. Per the germline V gene, CDR1 is LGHDT and CDR2 is YNNKEL (reference sequence). Trimming left V 1 base short and J 5 bases short, with 11 bases between. This CDR3 has 14 amino acids. CDR3 in DNA: TGTGCCAGCAGCCAAGGGGCACGCAAGTATGGCTACACCTTC. Encoded protein: CASSQGARKYGYTF.